This passage covers 13 T cell receptor beta chains from one sample sequenced in a study of blood T cell repertoires in COVID-19. TCRdb's table, derived via immunoSEQ multiplex PCR, lists solely in-frame clones and lacks some. The sample shows tens of thousands of clones, about 91% of them seen only once. The sequencing input was peripheral blood. These receptors were collected from a man aged 50 to 60 with acute or convalescent COVID-19.

V is TRBV6-2 or TRBV6-3 and J is TRBJ2-7; 7 bases map to TRBD2. The CDR3 extends over 15 amino acids. Per germline, CDR1 MNHEY and CDR2 SVGEGT. V was pared by 6 bases and J by 6 bases, with 14 bases of the junction left unmatched. The DNA of the CDR3 is TGTGCCAGCAGCTCATCGACCCGACTAGCACGCGAGCAGTACTTC. This translates into CASSSSTRLAREQYF.

The chain recombines TRBV3-1 (or the pseudogene TRBV3-2) with TRBJ1-6; TRBD1 agrees at 10 bases. Losses at the gene ends were 0 bases for V and 7 bases for J; bases not matched to a gene: 6. This CDR3 contains 17 residues. The germline CDR1 and CDR2 sequences are LGHDT and YNNKEL (reference sequence). DNA for the CDR3: TGTGCCAGCAGCCAAGAGGGATGGGGACAGGGGAATTCACCCCTCCACTTT. Amino acids: CASSQEGWGQGNSPLHF.

The chain links TRBV5-1 to TRBJ2-3, with a possible D match to TRBD1 (7 bases). The CDR3 totals 15 residues. Trimming took off 4 bases at V and 0 bases at J, with 12 bases between the two ends. Germline V gene data show CDR1 as SGHRS and CDR2 as YFSETQ. This chain's CDR3 is CASSPEGASTDTQYF. Written as DNA, the CDR3 is TGCGCCAGCAGCCCGGAGGGGGCTAGCACAGATACGCAGTATTTT.

This clone has only one observation. The CDR3 region has the DNA TGTGCCAGCAGTCCGGGACAGCAAAGAAACACCATATATTTT. Encoded protein: CASSPGQQRNTIYF. This sequence joins TRBV25-1 and TRBJ1-3; 7 nucleotides line up with TRBD1. The V segment lost 5 bases and the J segment 5 bases; nucleotides outside the gene matches: 6. The germline gives CDR1 MGHDK, CDR2 SYGVNS. This CDR3 has 14 residues.

The chain uses TRBV5-1 and TRBJ2-1, with 11 bases lining up with TRBD2. V trimming: 4 bases; J trimming: 4 bases; junction bases outside the gene matches: 4. In germline, CDR1 is SGHRS, CDR2 YFSETQ. The CDR3 is 15 amino acids. Here the CDR3 DNA reads TGCGCCAGCAGCAGGCGACTAGCGGGGTACAATGAGCAGTTCTTC. This translates into CASSRRLAGYNEQFF.

V gene TRBV12-5 combines with J gene TRBJ2-1, with D uncertain. Germline V gene data show CDR1 as LGHNT and CDR2 as FRNRAP. V lost 2 bases and J lost 0, with 11 bases in between. The CDR3 consists of 16 residues. The chain's CDR3 is CASGLNIAGSYNEQFF. The CDR3 nucleotides are TGTGCTAGTGGTTTGAACATAGCCGGCTCCTACAATGAGCAGTTCTTC.

This rearrangement joins TRBV29-1 to TRBJ2-7, with 7 nucleotides matching TRBD1. Germline CDR1 SQVTM, CDR2 ANQGSEA. Trimming took 5 bases from V and 2 from J; bases not matched to a gene: 12. This CDR3 contains 15 residues. The CDR3 spells CSVLGVRDRTYEQYF. The CDR3, as DNA: TGCAGCGTTCTCGGGGTTAGGGACAGAACCTACGAGCAGTACTTC.

V gene TRBV19 combines with J gene TRBJ1-5; tentative D call: TRBD1 (6 bases). Germline V gene lookup returns CDR1 LNHDA and CDR2 SQIVND (reference sequence). The CDR3 covers 17 residues. V lost 7 bases, J lost 0 bases, and 19 bases lay in between. In DNA form, the CDR3 reads TGTGCCAGTATGCGAGCGCGGACAGCCTATAGCAATCAGCCCCAGCATTTT. Protein product: CASMRARTAYSNQPQHF.

CDR3 amino acids: CATSDPGTGGGNEQFF. The DNA of the CDR3 is TGTGCCACCAGTGACCCCGGGACAGGGGGTGGGAATGAGCAGTTCTTC. The chain combines TRBV24-1 with TRBJ2-1; 11 positions match TRBD1. The J segment lost 7 bases and the V segment lost 4 bases, leaving 8 bases of the junction unmatched. The germline V gene encodes CDR1 KGHDR and CDR2 SFDVKD. The CDR3 consists of 16 residues.

The CDR3 is CASSLILTGTLGEQYF. The CDR3 DNA sequence: TGTGCCAGCAGCCTCATCCTAACAGGGACCCTGGGTGAGCAGTACTTC. V gene TRBV7-8 combines with J gene TRBJ2-7; possible D gene TRBD1, 6 bases. V shed 5 bases and J shed 7 bases, with 24 bases lying between them. This CDR3 comprises 16 residues. Germline-derived CDR1 and CDR2 are SGHVS and FQNEAQ. Combining the CDR3 with reference TRBV7-8 and TRBJ2-7 gives the whole variable domain GAGVSQSPRYKVAKRGQDVALRCDPISGHVSLFWYQQALGQGPEFLTYFQNEAQLDKSGLPSDRFFAERPEGSVSTLKIQRTQQEDSAVYLCASSLILTGTLGEQYFGPGTRLTVT.

This chain uses TRBV5-6 with TRBJ2-1, with 13 bases identical to TRBD2. The CDR3 extends over 16 amino acids. Germline V gene data show CDR1 as SGHDT and CDR2 as YYEEEE. V lost 5 bases and J lost 7; bases outside the gene matches: 9. CDR3 sequence (DNA): TGTGCCAGCAGACTTACCGGGACTAGCGGGGAGAATGAGCAGTTCTTC. It translates to CASRLTGTSGENEQFF. Using reference TRBV5-6 and TRBJ2-1 for the parts outside the CDR3, the full variable domain is DAGVTQSPTHLIKTRGQQVTLRCSPKSGHDTVSWYQQALGQGPQFIFQYYEEEERQRGNFPDRFSGHQFPNYSSELNVNALLLGDSALYLCASRLTGTSGENEQFFGPGTRLTVL.

The gene calls are TRBV5-6 and TRBJ1-2; D remains unclear. This CDR3 comprises 12 residues. The V gene lost 0 bases and the J gene lost 2 bases, with 2 bases spanning the gap. Germline CDR1 SGHDT, CDR2 YYEEEE. CDR3 amino acids: CASSLANYGYTF. The CDR3 DNA is TGTGCCAGCAGCTTGGCAAACTATGGCTACACCTTC.

The J gene is TRBJ2-5, the V gene TRBV3-1 (or the pseudogene TRBV3-2); 10 bases fit TRBD1. Germline CDR1 reads LGHDT; CDR2 reads YNNKEL (reference sequence). The CDR3 is 15 residues long. Trimming cost V 3 bases and J 4 bases; bases outside gene matches: 5. Here the CDR3 reads CASSHRTGGGETQYF. The DNA of the CDR3 is TGTGCCAGCAGCCACAGGACAGGGGGAGGAGAGACCCAGTACTTC.